This T cell receptor beta chain emerged from a study of blood T cell repertoires in COVID-19. This CDR3 has 16 amino acids. Trimming took off 2 bases at V and 5 bases at J, with 17 bases between the two ends. Germline CDR1 reads ENHRY; CDR2 reads SYGVKD. Using immunoSEQ multiplex PCR, the repertoire was profiled, and TCRdb retains in-frame clones only, with some absent. This table holds roughly 240,000 clones, roughly 85% found once. This clone was seen more than once but under ten times. The Seattle patients, enrolled during active infection, were followed longitudinally. Sequenced: peripheral blood. This sequence originates from a man aged 50 to 60 with COVID-19, enrolled during active disease. This chain connects TRBV10-3 to TRBJ2-3; possibly TRBD2 for D (6 bases). CDR3 coding DNA: TGTGCCATCAGTGAGGGCAGGGCACTGGGGGGAGATACGCAGTATTTT. Protein: CAISEGRALGGDTQYF.